The sequence of this T cell receptor beta chain was determined in a study of blood T cells in healthy people across ages. Study results and caveats: In these data, TCR beta diversity tracked strongly with naive T cell percentage. Naive CD4+ cell counts and diversity both ran higher in long-lived than in aged donors.

Germline loops: CDR1 SQVTM, CDR2 ANQGSEA. The length of the CDR3 is 12 residues. Isolating PBMCs gave at least 6 million of these cells per sample. About this clonotype: Its antigen remains unknown.

The use of a sample-barcoded 5' primer and a J-beta primer mix characterized a second PCR of roughly 7 to 11 cycles. Every cDNA molecule bore a tag from a template-switch adaptor containing 12 random nucleotides. TCRdb called the 5' RACE reads again in MiXCR, with one record for every CDR3 protein. The data hold some 690,000 distinct CDR3 sequences, with around a fifth observed a single time. The sample consisted of blood. The receptor's source is a man in his 70s in good health. This sequence joins TRBV29-1 and TRBJ1-2, with TRBD1 identical over 10 bases. The CDR3 sequence: CITRTGGGGYTF. The CDR3 nucleotides read TGCATCACGAGGACAGGGGGAGGTGGCTACACCTTC.